Below, 22 T cell receptor beta chains from the same sample are listed, as sequenced in a study of T cells in localized non-small cell lung cancer. The data were produced by immunoSEQ multiplex PCR, yet TCRdb's version contains in-frame clones alone and is incomplete. Seen here are about 14,000 clones, 85% observed once, and the top ten hold approximately 24%. Sample: peripheral blood, taken before any cancer treatment. The receptors stem from a female donor aged 60 or older with stage I squamous cell lung carcinoma.

The chain recombines TRBV7-2 with TRBJ2-3; possibly TRBD2 for D (6 bases). Per the germline V gene, CDR1 is SGHTA and CDR2 is FQGNSA. There are 13 residues in the CDR3. V lost 5 bases to trimming and J lost 8 bases, with 14 bases between them. DNA for the CDR3: TGTGCCAGCAGCCTCGGGACTGAGACTACGCAGTATTTT. Protein sequence: CASSLGTETTQYF.

The chain has TRBV5-5 and TRBJ1-4; D is uncertain. V was shortened by 2 bases and J by 7 bases, with 12 bases between the two germline ends. CDR1 is SGHKS, CDR2 YYEKEE, per germline (reference sequence). The CDR3 is 14 residues long. The CDR3 DNA is TGTGCCAGCAGCTTTTATGGGTACGGTGAAAAACTGTTTTTT. Encoded protein: CASSFYGYGEKLFF.

The rearrangement links TRBV18 to TRBJ2-7; TRBD2 might be the D (6 bases). Deletions cut 0 bases from V and 2 bases from J, with 8 bases between. This CDR3 region has 14 residues. CDR1 is KGHSH and CDR2 is LQKENI in the germline V gene. The CDR3 region is CASSPPAGTYEQYF. The CDR3 DNA sequence: TGTGCCAGCTCACCACCGGCGGGAACCTACGAGCAGTACTTC.

The gene calls are TRBV29-1 and TRBJ1-5, with TRBD1 as a possible D gene (5 bases). The germline V gene has CDR1 SQVTM and CDR2 ANQGSEA. Trimming stripped 4 bases from V and 1 base from J, with 14 bases between. The length of the CDR3 is 15 residues. This CDR3 is CSVAPARDSNQPQHF. DNA for the CDR3: TGCAGCGTTGCCCCCGCCCGGGACAGCAATCAGCCCCAGCATTTT.

The chain joins TRBV2 to TRBJ1-3; D is possibly TRBD1 (6 bases). The CDR3 loop spans 15 amino acids. V was clipped by 2 bases and J by 0 bases, with 8 bases between them. CDR1 SNHLY and CDR2 FYNNEI come from the germline V gene. CDR3 in DNA: TGTGCCAGCAGTGAAAGGGACACCTCTGGAAACACCATATATTTT. Translation: CASSERDTSGNTIYF.

This chain links TRBV7-9 with TRBJ2-1; D ambiguous. This CDR3 has 16 residues. V was cut by 8 bases and J by 5 bases, with 22 bases left in between. Germline V lookup: CDR1 SEHNR, CDR2 FQNEAQ (reference sequence). As DNA, the CDR3 is TGTGCCAGCGGCCCCCAGAAGGTCGGTGTTCACAATGAGCAGTTCTTC. It yields the protein CASGPQKVGVHNEQFF.

V usage is TRBV6-5 and J usage is TRBJ2-7, with D possibly matching TRBD1 (6 bases). V dropped 6 bases and J dropped 3 bases, with 15 bases sitting between them. The germline gives CDR1 MNHEY, CDR2 SVGAGI. The CDR3 is made up of 14 amino acids. The CDR3 protein is CASSFGQSDYEQYF. The CDR3 nucleotides are TGTGCCAGCAGCTTCGGACAGAGCGACTACGAGCAGTACTTC.

The CDR3 here is CASSQGDRYTQYF. CDR3 DNA: TGCGCCAGCAGCCAAGGGGATAGGTATACGCAGTATTTT. V is TRBV4-1 and J is TRBJ2-3, with D uncertain. The ends were cut back, 1 base at V and 7 bases at J, with 9 bases in the middle. CDR3 length equals 13 residues. Germline-derived CDR1 and CDR2 are MGHRA and YSYEKL.

This clone showed up just a few times. The chain uses TRBV5-6 and TRBJ2-7; D unresolved. Deletions cut 4 bases from V and 0 bases from J, with 8 bases between. This CDR3 spans 13 amino acids. Germline V CDR1 and CDR2: SGHDT, YYEEEE. The DNA for the CDR3 is TGTGCCAGCAGCACGGGTCTCTCCTACGAGCAGTACTTC. Amino acid sequence: CASSTGLSYEQYF.

This rearrangement joins TRBV29-1 to TRBJ2-1; TRBD1 agrees at 7 bases. From germline, CDR1 is SQVTM and CDR2 ANQGSEA. This CDR3 spans 10 amino acids. J gave up 8 bases and V 6 bases, and 1 base lay outside the gene matches. The CDR3 nucleotides read TGCAGCGTCGGGACAGATGAGCAGTTCTTC. It codes for CSVGTDEQFF.

The chain carries TRBV5-6 and TRBJ1-2, with 8 bases identical to TRBD1. CDR3 size: 13 residues. In germline, CDR1 is SGHDT, CDR2 YYEEEE. V trimming: 5 bases; J trimming: 8 bases; junction bases outside the gene matches: 8. CDR3 bases: TGTGCCAGCAGTTACCAGGGGGCGGTAGGCTACACCTTC. Amino acid sequence: CASSYQGAVGYTF.

The chain joins TRBV7-3 to TRBJ2-7, with D unclear. The ends were cut back, 1 base at V and 1 base at J, with 8 bases in the middle. Germline loops: CDR1 SGHTA, CDR2 FQGTGA. The length of the CDR3 is 14 residues. CDR3 amino acids: CASSLMAASYEQYF. CDR3 DNA sequence: TGTGCCAGCAGCTTAATGGCAGCATCCTACGAGCAGTACTTC.

The V and J genes are TRBV2 and TRBJ1-2; possible D gene TRBD1, 6 bases. The V end lost 5 bases, the J end lost 8 bases, and 15 bases lay between the germline ends. CDR1 SNHLY and CDR2 FYNNEI come from the germline V gene. CDR3 size: 13 residues. The CDR3 nucleotides are TGTGCCAGCAGTCCACAGGGCGGAGGGGGCTACACCTTC. It codes for CASSPQGGGGYTF.

The chain recombines TRBV6-6 with TRBJ1-5; possibly TRBD1 for D (5 bases). Trimming removed 4 bases from V and 8 bases from J, with 15 bases in between. This CDR3 contains 14 residues. Germline values: CDR1 MNHNY, CDR2 SVGAGI (reference sequence). The CDR3 sequence: CASSSPRGLEPQHF. CDR3 nucleotide sequence: TGTGCCAGCAGTTCCCCCCGGGGCTTGGAGCCCCAGCATTTT.

On this clone itself: A single base is all that separates this from a far larger clone, so a read error is likely. Different DNA sequences within this sample yield the same CDR3. The chain recombines TRBV5-1 with TRBJ2-7, with TRBD2 matching 8 bases. The CDR3 is 13 residues long. The trim removed 5 bases at V and 5 bases at J, leaving 6 bases unmatched. Germline lookup yields CDR1 SGHRS and CDR2 YFSETQ. CDR3 nucleotides: TGCGCCAGCAGAACGGGAGGGGGGGACGAGCAGTACTTC. Translated, it gives CASRTGGGDEQYF.

This chain connects TRBV28 to TRBJ2-5, with a weak D call TRBD1 (7 bases). CDR3 size: 15 residues. Germline CDR1 and CDR2: MDHEN and SYDVKM. V was clipped by 5 bases and J by 6 bases, with 19 bases between them. The CDR3 DNA sequence: TGTGCCAGCAGTCAGGGGGGTGGGGATTCAAAGACCCAGTACTTC. Translation: CASSQGGGDSKTQYF.

This sequence joins TRBV11-3 and TRBJ1-1, with D possibly being TRBD1 (5 bases). The CDR3 is made up of 14 amino acids. Germline CDR1 is SGHNT and CDR2 is YENEEA. Trimming removed 5 bases at V and 3 bases at J, with 13 bases between. The CDR3 DNA is TGTGCCAGCAGCCTGACCGGGGGGGACACTGAAGCTTTCTTT. Its translation is CASSLTGGDTEAFF.

The chain combines TRBV7-2 with TRBJ1-5, with D unresolved. CDR3 length equals 12 residues. From germline, CDR1 is SGHTA and CDR2 FQGNSA. Between the trimmed V and J ends, which lost 1 base and 5 bases, there was a span of 3 bases. In DNA form, the CDR3 reads TGTGCCAGCAGCTTAGAGCATCAGCCCCAGCATTTT. Translating it yields CASSLEHQPQHF.

The rearrangement joins TRBV19 to TRBJ1-3, with D possibly matching TRBD1 (5 bases). CDR1 and CDR2 (germline): LNHDA, SQIVND (reference sequence). The CDR3 spans 16 residues. Trimming stripped 3 bases from V and 1 base from J, with 13 bases between. CDR3: CASSISHDSSGNTIYF. The CDR3 nucleotides are TGTGCCAGTAGTATCTCCCACGACAGTTCTGGAAACACCATATATTTT.

The chain couples TRBV6-5 to TRBJ2-2; 7 nucleotides line up with TRBD1. The CDR3 has 12 amino acids. CDR1 MNHEY and CDR2 SVGAGI come from the germline V gene. The V segment lost 10 bases and the J segment 7 bases; nucleotides outside the gene matches: 6. CDR3 sequence: CATTGMIGELFF. The CDR3 DNA reads TGTGCCACGACAGGGATGATCGGGGAGCTGTTTTTT.

The chain is built from TRBV6-5 and TRBJ2-7, with TRBD2 matching over 9 bases. Germline V gene lookup returns CDR1 MNHEY and CDR2 SVGAGI. CDR3 length: 15 amino acids. Germline trimming cut 4 bases from V and 8 bases from J; bases unmatched to any gene: 12. This chain's CDR3 is CASSSRDSGTSKQYF. The CDR3 DNA reads as TGTGCCAGCAGTTCCCGTGACAGCGGGACTAGCAAGCAGTACTTC.

In the case of this clone: Germline and junction disagree at one end, which may indicate a read error. This CDR3 is also generated by other DNA sequences in the sample. The V call is TRBV10-3, the J call TRBJ2-2; 12 nucleotides line up with TRBD2. CDR1 is ENHRY and CDR2 is SYGVKD in the germline V gene. CDR3 size: 16 residues. The CDR3 DNA sequence: TGTGCCATCAAACTAGCGGGGGGCTCGAACACCGGGGAGTTGTTTTTT. It encodes CAIKLAGGSNTGELFF.